Included here is one T cell receptor beta chain sequence, with context. Its antigen remains unidentified. Hyperthyroidism of Graves' type that showed no ophthalmopathy progression within 18 months was stable. Hyperthyroidism, newly diagnosed and lasting under 2 months, affected patients aged 18 to 65. This sample is part of a study of T cells in Graves' hyperthyroidism and ophthalmopathy. General study findings and limits: Within blood appeared most thyroid clonotypes that had expanded above 0.001.

RNA transcripts served as the template for amplifying TCR beta CDR3 regions. The primer set for the first-round RT-PCR of the TCR CDR3 was HTBI. Each CDR3 protein gets one entry after TCRdb re-called the multiplex PCR reads with MiXCR. The top ten hold 9.5% to 13% of the sample, which has some 98,000 distinct CDR3 sequences, roughly 40% seen once. This TCR was sampled from a woman aged 30 to 39 with Graves' hyperthyroidism. The specimen sequenced was peripheral blood or thyroid tissue (not recorded which).

The CDR3, as DNA: TGTGCCAGCAGCCAAACGGGACTAAGCACAGATACGCAGTATTTT. Translated, it gives CASSQTGLSTDTQYF. J is TRBJ2-3 and V is TRBV3-1; 7 bases are shared with TRBD2. The CDR3 loop spans 15 amino acids. Germline-derived CDR1 and CDR2 are LGHDT and YNNKEL (reference sequence). The junction had 2 bases not matched to a gene; V was cut back by 2 bases and J by 0 bases.